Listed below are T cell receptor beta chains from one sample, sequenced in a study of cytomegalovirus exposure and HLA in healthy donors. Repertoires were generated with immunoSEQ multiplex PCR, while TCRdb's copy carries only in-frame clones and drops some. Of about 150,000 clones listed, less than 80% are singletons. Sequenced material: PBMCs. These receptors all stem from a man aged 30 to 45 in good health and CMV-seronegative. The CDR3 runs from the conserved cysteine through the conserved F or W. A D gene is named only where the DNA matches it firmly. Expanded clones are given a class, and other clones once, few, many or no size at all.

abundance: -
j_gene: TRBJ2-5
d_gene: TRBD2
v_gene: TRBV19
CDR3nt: TGTGCCAGTAGTAGCTCTAGCGGGGGGCAAGAGACCCAGTACTTC
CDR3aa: CASSSSSGGQETQYF

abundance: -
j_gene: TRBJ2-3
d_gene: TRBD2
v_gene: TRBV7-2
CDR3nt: TGTGCCAGCAGCTGGGGACTAGCGGGAGGCACAGATACGCAGTATTTT
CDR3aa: CASSWGLAGGTDTQYF

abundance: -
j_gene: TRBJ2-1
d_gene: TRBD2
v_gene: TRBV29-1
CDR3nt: TGCAGCGTTGCTGGGCTAGCGGGACATTACAATGAGCAGTTCTTC
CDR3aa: CSVAGLAGHYNEQFF

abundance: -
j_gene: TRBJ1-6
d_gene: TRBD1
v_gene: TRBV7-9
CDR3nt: TGTGCCAGCAGCTTAGGTGGGACAGGGAAGAGAACCCTCCACTTT
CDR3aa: CASSLGGTGKRTLHF

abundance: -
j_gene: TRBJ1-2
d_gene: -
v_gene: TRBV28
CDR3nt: TGTGCCAGCAGTTTAGGGCCTGTATACTATGGCTACACCTTC
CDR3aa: CASSLGPVYYGYTF

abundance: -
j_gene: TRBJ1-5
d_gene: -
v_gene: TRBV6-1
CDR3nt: TGTGCCAGCACCGGGAATCGGGGAAACAATCAGCCCCAGCATTTT
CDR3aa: CASTGNRGNNQPQHF

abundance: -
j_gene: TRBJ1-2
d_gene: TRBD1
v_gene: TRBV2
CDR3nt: TGTGCCAGCAGTGAAGCGCCCGGGACAGTTCGTTGGAACTATGGCTACCCCTTC
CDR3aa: CASSEAPGTVRWNYGYPF

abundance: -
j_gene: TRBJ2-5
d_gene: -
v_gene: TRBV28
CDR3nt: TGTGCCAGCAGTTTATGGCAGGGTACGCAGACCCAGTACTTC
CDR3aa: CASSLWQGTQTQYF

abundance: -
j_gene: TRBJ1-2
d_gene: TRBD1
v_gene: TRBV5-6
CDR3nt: TGTGCCAGCAGCTTGGTCGGGACAGCGTATGGCTACACCTTC
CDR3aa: CASSLVGTAYGYTF

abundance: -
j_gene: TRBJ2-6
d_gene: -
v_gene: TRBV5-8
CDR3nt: TGTGCCAGCAGCTTGGGTCAGGGCTTGTCTGGGGCCAACGTCCTGACTTTC
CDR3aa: CASSLGQGLSGANVLTF

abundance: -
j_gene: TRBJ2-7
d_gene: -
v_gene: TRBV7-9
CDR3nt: TGTGCCAGCAGCAATTCCGGCGGGCCGCAGTACGAGCAGTACTTC
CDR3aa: CASSNSGGPQYEQYF

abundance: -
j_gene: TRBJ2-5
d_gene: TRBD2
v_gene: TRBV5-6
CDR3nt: TGTGCCGGGACTAGGGGAACTCAAGAGACCCAGTACTTC
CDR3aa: CAGTRGTQETQYF

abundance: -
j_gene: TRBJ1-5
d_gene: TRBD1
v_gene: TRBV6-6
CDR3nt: TGTGCCAGCAGAGAGCGGGACAGGGGGTATTTTCAGCCCCAGCATTTT
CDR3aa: CASRERDRGYFQPQHF

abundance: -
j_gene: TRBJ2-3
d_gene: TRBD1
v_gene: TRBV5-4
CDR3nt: TGTGCCAGCAGCACTACCCAGGGGGCATGGGATACGCAGTATTTT
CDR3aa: CASSTTQGAWDTQYF

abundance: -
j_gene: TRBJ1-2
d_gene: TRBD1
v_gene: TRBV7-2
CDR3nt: TGTGCCAGCAGCTTCGGGACAGGGGTAGATGGCTACACCTTC
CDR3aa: CASSFGTGVDGYTF

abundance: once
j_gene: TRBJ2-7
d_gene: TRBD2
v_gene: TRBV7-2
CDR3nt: TGTGCCAGCAGCCCGGGGGGGGACACCTACGAGCAGTACTTC
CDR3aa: CASSPGGDTYEQYF

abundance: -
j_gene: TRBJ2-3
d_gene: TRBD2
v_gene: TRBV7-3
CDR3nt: TGTGCCAGCAGCTCGGGAGCGGGGGGCACAGATACGCAGTATTTT
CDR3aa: CASSSGAGGTDTQYF

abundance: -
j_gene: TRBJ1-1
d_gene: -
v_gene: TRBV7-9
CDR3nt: TGTGCCAGCAGCTTAGATGGGGCGAACACTGAAGCTTTCTTT
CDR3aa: CASSLDGANTEAFF

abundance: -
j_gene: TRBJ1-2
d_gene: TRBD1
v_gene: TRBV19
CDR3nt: TGTGCCAGTAGTCTGGACAGGGGGCTTGACTATGGCTACACCTTC
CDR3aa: CASSLDRGLDYGYTF

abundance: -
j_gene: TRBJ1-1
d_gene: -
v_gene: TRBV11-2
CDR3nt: TGTGCCAGCAGCTTAAGCGCAGTCACTGAAGCTTTCTTT
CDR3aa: CASSLSAVTEAFF

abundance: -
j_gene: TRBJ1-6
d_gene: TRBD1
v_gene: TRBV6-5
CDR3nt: TGTGCCAGCAGTTACTCGGGACAGGTCCCCCCCCTCCACTTT
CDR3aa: CASSYSGQVPPLHF